This T cell receptor beta chain comes out of a study of T cells in Graves' hyperthyroidism and ophthalmopathy (dated by TCRdb to about 2019). For the wider study: Peripheral blood was collected at initial diagnosis, before any treatment. TCR V-J signatures able to tell the groups apart were searched for in a discovery cohort of 100 patients, of whom 43 had Graves' ophthalmopathy and roughly 59 had stable Graves' hyperthyroidism. Prospective prediction of ophthalmopathy was tested in an independent validation cohort of fewer than 20 hyperthyroidism patients and around 16 patients who later progressed to ophthalmopathy. The 95 to 100 discovery patients were randomly divided into training and test sets at a 7:3 ratio. The study also compared thyroid tissue and blood T-cell repertoires from over 5 Graves' hyperthyroidism patients. Following sampling, methimazole starting at 30 mg daily was given to hyperthyroidism patients, and high-dose intravenous methylprednisolone was given to ophthalmopathy patients. The paper reports TCR Vbeta CDR3 sequencing of some 140 peripheral blood samples: 40 to 45 ophthalmopathy, under 85 hyperthyroidism and approximately 17 progressor patients.

TCR beta CDR3 regions were amplified from RNA transcripts. For the first round of RT-PCR on the TCR CDR3, the HTBI primer set was used together with the Qiagen OneStep RT-PCR kit. Libraries were constructed in a second round of multiplex PCR, after which size selection and purification were carried out. Sequencing of the libraries was done on an Illumina HiSeq2000 using paired-end 100 bp reads. As for how the authors treated the data: SOAPnuke was used to process the raw data, with reads discarded if the reads contained adapters or uncalled bases, had a mean Phred below 15, or lacked an exact constant-primer or identifier match. High-quality paired reads were merged using COPE v1.2.5, and each unique nucleotide sequence was defined as a clonotype. Clonotypes were aligned to IMGT TRBV, TRBD and TRBJ reference segments using MiTCR v1.1. The analysis included only V-J combinations with a frequency above 0.0001, which together covered roughly 99% of the repertoires. A TCS score was defined as the ratio of F50 (clonal expansion) to E x V (chaos), with BLOSUM62-based TCRdist applied between CDR3 peptides within each V-J. Welch's t-statistics and random forest reduced roughly 500 V-J features to 10 to 15, which were used in a naive Bayes classifier (R e1071). TCRdb reran the public reads through fastp at Q25 and MiXCR, keeping productive beta chains. When rows share a CDR3 protein, they turn into one entry using the most common DNA and genes. It is TCRdb's table, rather than the study itself, that gives the V and J calls and clone size. The sample table holds fewer than 450,000 distinct CDR3 sequences, of which 11% to 15% were seen once. The top ten constitute around 28% of the sample.

This clonotype was recorded at least ten times. Its cognate antigen has yet to be identified. No per-base quality is available; no much larger clone lies one base away. Moderately to severely active disease, a Clinical Activity Score of at least 3, a NOSPECS grade of at least 4, and a duration under 3 months were present in ophthalmopathy patients. Any patient with an uncontrolled infection, another autoimmune disease, pregnancy or lactation was excluded. Diagnoses were established on the basis of clinical symptoms, serum thyroxine and TRAb, thyroid ultrasound, and orbital computed tomography. PBMCs were separated from approximately 10 ml of fresh peripheral blood using Ficoll-Paque density gradient centrifugation. Total RNA was extracted with Trizol reagent, and quality was checked on an Agilent 2100 Bioanalyzer. For this chain, trimming is 0 bases at the V end and 5 bases at the J end, and the number of junction bases without a gene match is 7. The CDR3 runs 15 amino acids, cysteine and phenylalanine included. Of all the DNA, just the CDR3 is kept, 45 bases in frame from base 1. For CDR1 and CDR2, the germline V gene (reference sequence) lists DFQATT and SNEGSKA.

Broader findings and caveats from the paper: Sample size was not statistically predetermined, and blinding of investigators to group allocation was not performed. In cross-validation, a model built on a 13 V-J signature told ophthalmopathy apart from stable hyperthyroidism with just under 90% sensitivity and roughly 81% specificity, and in testing the same model reached 80%/75%. Most expanded thyroid clonotypes (frequency above 0.001) were also detected in blood, a finding suggesting that blood repertoires may reflect thyroid immune responses. In validation, the model predicted progression to ophthalmopathy a median of about 5.9 months before onset, with roughly 70% sensitivity and 72.22% specificity.

The sequence joins TRBV20-1 to TRBJ2-5; 9 bases in between match TRBD1. Sequencing was carried out using blood. The sequence was collected from a man aged 50 or older with Graves' ophthalmopathy. The CDR3 protein sequence reads: CSARDPQGARETQYF. The bases are TGCAGTGCTAGAGACCCACAGGGGGCGAGGGAGACCCAGTACTTC.